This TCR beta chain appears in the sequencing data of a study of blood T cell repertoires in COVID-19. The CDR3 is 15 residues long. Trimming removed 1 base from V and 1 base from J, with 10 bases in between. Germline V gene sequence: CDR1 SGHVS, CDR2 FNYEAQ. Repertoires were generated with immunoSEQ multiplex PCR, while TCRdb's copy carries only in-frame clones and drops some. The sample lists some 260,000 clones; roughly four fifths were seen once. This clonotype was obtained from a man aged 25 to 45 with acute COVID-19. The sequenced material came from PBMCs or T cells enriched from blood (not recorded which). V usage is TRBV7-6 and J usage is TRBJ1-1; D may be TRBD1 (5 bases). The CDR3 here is CASSLGQGKNTEAFF. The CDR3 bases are TGTGCCAGCAGCTTAGGGCAGGGAAAGAACACTGAAGCTTTCTTT.